This T cell receptor beta chain was identified in a study of shared clonotypes between healthy human individuals. Profiling relied on immunoSEQ multiplex PCR, and the TCRdb table lists in-frame clones only, not all of them. The data contain 500,000 to 650,000 clones, 70% to 80% of them singletons. The CDR3 runs 13 residues. Trimming shortened V by 4 bases and J by 1 base, and 10 bases separated the two germline ends. Germline CDR1 SQVTM, CDR2 ANQGSEA. The sequence derives from a woman in her thirties or forties in good health. Some clones in this sample may be carry-over from other donors' samples. V and J are TRBV29-1 and TRBJ1-1; D not certain. The sample consisted of PBMCs. CDR3: CSVGAARNTEAFF. DNA of the CDR3: TGCAGCGTTGGGGCAGCGAGGAACACTGAAGCTTTCTTT.